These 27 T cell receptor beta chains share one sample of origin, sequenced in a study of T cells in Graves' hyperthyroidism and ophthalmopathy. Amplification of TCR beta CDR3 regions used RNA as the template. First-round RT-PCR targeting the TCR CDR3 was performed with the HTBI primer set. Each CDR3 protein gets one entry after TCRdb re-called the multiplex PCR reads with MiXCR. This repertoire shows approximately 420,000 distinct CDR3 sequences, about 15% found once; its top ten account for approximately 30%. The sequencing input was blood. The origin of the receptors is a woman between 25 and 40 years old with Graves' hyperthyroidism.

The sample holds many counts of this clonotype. CDR3 residues: CASGLNRDNEQFF. The CDR3 nucleotides read TGTGCTAGTGGTTTGAACAGAGACAATGAGCAGTTCTTC. This chain links TRBV12-5 with TRBJ2-1; D remains ambiguous. V was trimmed by 2 bases and J by 5 bases, leaving 7 bases between them. This CDR3 is 13 amino acids long. The V gene's germline CDR1 is LGHNT and CDR2 FRNRAP.

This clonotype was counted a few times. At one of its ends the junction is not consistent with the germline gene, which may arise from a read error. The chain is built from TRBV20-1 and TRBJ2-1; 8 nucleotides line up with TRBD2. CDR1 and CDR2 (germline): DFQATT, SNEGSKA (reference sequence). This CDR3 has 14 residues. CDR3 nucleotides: TGCAGTGCTAGAAAAGCGGGAGTCTACGATGAGCAGTTCTTC. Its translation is CSARKAGVYDEQFF.

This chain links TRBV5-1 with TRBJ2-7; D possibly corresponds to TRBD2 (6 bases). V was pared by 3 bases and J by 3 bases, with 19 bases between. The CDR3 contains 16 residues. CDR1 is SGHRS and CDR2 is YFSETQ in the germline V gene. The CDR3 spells CASSSDIAALNYEQYF. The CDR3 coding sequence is TGCGCCAGCAGCTCGGACATAGCGGCATTGAACTACGAGCAGTACTTC.

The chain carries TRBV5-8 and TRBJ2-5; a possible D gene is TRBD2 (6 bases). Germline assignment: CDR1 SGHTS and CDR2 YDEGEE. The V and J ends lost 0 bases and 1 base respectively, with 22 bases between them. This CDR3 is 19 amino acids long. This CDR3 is CASSLGGGVGRGSQETQYF. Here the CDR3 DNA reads TGTGCCAGCAGCTTGGGGGGCGGGGTCGGGAGAGGCTCCCAAGAGACCCAGTACTTC.

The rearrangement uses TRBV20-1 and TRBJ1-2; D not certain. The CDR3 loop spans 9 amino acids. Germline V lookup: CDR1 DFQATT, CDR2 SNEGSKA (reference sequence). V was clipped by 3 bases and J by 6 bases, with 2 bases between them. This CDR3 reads CSARDGYTF. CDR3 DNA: TGCAGTGCTAGGGATGGCTACACCTTC.

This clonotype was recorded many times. The CDR3 DNA reads TGTGCCAGCAATAACGCCGGGACAGCCACAGATACGCAGTATTTT. It yields the protein CASNNAGTATDTQYF. This sequence joins TRBV12-3 or TRBV12-4 and TRBJ2-3; 7 positions agree with TRBD1. This CDR3 is built from 15 residues. V lost 7 bases and J lost 2; bases outside the gene matches: 9.

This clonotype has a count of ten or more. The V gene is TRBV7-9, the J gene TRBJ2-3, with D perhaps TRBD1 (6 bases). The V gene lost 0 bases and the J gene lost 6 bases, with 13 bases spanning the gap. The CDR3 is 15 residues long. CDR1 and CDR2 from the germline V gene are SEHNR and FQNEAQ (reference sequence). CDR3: CASSLASAGADTQYF. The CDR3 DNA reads TGTGCCAGCAGCTTAGCGTCCGCAGGGGCCGATACGCAGTATTTT.

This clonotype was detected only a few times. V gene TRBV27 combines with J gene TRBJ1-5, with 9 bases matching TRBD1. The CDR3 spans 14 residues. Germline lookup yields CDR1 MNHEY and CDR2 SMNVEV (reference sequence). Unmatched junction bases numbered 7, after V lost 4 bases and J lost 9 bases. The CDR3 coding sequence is TGTGCCAGCAGTTCGGGACAGGGAAGGGGGCCCCAGCATTTT. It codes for CASSSGQGRGPQHF.

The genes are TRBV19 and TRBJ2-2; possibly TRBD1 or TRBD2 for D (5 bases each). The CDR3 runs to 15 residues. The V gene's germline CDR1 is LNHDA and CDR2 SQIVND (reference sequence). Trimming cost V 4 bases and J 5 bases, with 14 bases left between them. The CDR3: CASSTGTDLTGELFF. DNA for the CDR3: TGTGCCAGTAGTACCGGGACCGACCTAACCGGGGAGCTGTTTTTT.

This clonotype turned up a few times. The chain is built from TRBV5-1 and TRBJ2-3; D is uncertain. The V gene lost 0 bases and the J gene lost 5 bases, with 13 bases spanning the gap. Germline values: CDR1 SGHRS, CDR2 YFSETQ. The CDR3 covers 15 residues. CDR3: CASSLEGNGVDTQYF. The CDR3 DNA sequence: TGCGCCAGCAGCTTGGAAGGGAATGGGGTAGATACGCAGTATTTT.

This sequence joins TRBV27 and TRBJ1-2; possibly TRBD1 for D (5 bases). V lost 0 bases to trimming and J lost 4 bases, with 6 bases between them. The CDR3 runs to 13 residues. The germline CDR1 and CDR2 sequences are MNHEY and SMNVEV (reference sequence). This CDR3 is CASSLSGTYGYTF. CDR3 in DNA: TGTGCCAGCAGTTTATCGGGGACCTATGGCTACACCTTC.

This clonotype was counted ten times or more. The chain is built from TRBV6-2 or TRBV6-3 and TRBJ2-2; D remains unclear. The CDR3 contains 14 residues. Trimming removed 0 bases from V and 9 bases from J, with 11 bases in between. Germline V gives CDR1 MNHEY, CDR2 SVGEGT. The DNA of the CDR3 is TGTGCCAGCAGTTACTCATCCGTAGAGAGGGAGCTGTTTTTT. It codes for CASSYSSVERELFF.

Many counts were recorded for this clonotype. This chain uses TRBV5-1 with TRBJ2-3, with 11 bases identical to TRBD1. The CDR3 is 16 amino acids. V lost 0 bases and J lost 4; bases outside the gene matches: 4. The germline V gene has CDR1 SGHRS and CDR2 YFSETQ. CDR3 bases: TGCGCCAGCAGCTTGGGGACAGGGGGCGTCGCAGATACGCAGTATTTT. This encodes CASSLGTGGVADTQYF. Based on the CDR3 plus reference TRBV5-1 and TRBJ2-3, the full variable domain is KAGVTQTPRYLIKTRGQQVTLSCSPISGHRSVSWYQQTPGQGLQFLFEYFSETQRNKGNFPGRFSGRQFSNSRSEMNVSTLELGDSALYLCASSLGTGGVADTQYFGPGTRLTVL.

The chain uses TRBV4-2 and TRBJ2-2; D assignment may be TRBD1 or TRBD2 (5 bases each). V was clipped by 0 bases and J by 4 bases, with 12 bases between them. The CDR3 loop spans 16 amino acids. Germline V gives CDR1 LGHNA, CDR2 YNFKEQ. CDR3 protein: CASSQEWDRGTGELFF. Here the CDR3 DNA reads TGTGCCAGCAGCCAAGAGTGGGACCGCGGCACCGGGGAGCTGTTTTTT.

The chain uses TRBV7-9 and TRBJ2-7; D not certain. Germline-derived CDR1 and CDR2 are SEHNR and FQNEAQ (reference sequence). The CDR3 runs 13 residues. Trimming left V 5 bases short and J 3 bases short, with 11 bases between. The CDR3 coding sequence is TGTGCCAGCAGCCCGACAACAGTCTACGAGCAGTACTTC. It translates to CASSPTTVYEQYF.

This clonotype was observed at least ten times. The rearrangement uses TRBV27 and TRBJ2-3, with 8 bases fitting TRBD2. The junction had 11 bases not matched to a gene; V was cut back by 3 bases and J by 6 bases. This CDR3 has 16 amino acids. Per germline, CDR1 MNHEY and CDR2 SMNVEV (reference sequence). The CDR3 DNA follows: TGTGCCAGCAGTTTGGCTAGCGGGCCTCACGTGGATACGCAGTATTTT. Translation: CASSLASGPHVDTQYF.

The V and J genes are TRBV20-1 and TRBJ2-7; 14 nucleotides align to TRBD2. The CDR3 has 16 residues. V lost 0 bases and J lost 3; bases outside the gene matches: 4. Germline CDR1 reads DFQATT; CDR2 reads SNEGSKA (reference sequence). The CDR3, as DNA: TGCAGTGCTAGAGACCGGACTAGCGGGAGGCTCTACGAGCAGTACTTC. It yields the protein CSARDRTSGRLYEQYF.

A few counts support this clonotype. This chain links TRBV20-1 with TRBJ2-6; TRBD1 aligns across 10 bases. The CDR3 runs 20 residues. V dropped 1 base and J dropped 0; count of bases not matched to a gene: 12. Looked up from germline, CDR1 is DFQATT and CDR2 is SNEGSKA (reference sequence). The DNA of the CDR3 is TGCAGTGCTAGAGTTGGGTTGACAGGGGGCGAGGTCTCTGGGGCCAACGTCCTGACTTTC. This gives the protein CSARVGLTGGEVSGANVLTF.

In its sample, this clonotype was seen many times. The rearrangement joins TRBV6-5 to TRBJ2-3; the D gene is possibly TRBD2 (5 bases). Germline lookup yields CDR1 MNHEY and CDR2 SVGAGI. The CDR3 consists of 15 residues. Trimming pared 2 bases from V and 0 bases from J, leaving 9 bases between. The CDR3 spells CASSYLRASTDTQYF. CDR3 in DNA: TGTGCCAGCAGTTACCTGCGGGCTAGCACAGATACGCAGTATTTT.

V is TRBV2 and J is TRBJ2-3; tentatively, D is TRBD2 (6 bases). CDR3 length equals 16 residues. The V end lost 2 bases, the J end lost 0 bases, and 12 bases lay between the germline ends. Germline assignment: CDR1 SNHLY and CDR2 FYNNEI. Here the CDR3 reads CASSEMGGISTDTQYF. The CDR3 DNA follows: TGTGCCAGCAGTGAAATGGGCGGGATTAGCACAGATACGCAGTATTTT.

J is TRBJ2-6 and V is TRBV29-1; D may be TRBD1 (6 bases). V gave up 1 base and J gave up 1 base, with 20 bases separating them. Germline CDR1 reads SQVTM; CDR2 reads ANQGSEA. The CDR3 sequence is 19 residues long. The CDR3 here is CSVEAFTGLEDSGANVLTF. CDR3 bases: TGCAGCGTTGAAGCATTTACAGGGCTCGAAGATTCTGGGGCCAACGTCCTGACTTTC.

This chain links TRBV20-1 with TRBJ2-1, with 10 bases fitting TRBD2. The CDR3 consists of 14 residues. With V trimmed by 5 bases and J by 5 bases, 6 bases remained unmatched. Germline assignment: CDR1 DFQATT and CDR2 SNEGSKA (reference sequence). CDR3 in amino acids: CSAWSGRADNEQFF. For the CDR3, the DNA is TGCAGTGCTTGGAGCGGGAGGGCCGACAATGAGCAGTTCTTC.

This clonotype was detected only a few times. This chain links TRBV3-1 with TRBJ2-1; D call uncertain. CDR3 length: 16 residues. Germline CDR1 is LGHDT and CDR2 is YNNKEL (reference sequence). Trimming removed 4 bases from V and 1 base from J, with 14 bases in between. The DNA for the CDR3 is TGTGCCAGCAGCCCTCAACCCGCAGGTTCCTACAATGAGCAGTTCTTC. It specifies CASSPQPAGSYNEQFF.

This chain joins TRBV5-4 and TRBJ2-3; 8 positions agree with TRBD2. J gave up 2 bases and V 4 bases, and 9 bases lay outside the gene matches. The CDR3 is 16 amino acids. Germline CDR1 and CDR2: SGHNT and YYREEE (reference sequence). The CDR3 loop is CASSLTGTRLTDTQYF. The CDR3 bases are TGTGCCAGCAGCCTAACCGGGACTAGGCTCACAGATACGCAGTATTTT.

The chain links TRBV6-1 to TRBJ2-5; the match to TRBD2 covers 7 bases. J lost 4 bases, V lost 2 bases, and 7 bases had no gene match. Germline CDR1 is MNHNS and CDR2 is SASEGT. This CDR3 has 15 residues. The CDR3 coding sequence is TGTGCCAGCAGTGAATCAGGGAGGGGAGGAGAGACCCAGTACTTC. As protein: CASSESGRGGETQYF.

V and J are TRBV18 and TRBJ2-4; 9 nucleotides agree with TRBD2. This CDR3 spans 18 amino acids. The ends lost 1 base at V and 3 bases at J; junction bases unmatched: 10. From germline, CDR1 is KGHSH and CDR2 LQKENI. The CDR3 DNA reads TGTGCCAGCTCACCACGGGCTAGCGGGAAGGTGGACAAAAACATTCAGTACTTC. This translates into CASSPRASGKVDKNIQYF.

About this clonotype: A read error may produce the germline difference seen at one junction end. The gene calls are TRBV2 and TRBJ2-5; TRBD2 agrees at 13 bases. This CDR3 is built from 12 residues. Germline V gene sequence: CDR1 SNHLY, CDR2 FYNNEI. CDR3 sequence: CASGAGLAGLNF. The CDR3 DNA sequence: TGTGCCAGCGGGGCGGGACTAGCGGGATTGAACTTC. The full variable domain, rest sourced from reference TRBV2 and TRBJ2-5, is EPEVTQTPSHQVTQMGQEVILRCVPISNHLYFYWYRQILGQKVEFLVSFYNNEISEKSEIFDDQFSVERPDGSNFTLKIRSTKLEDSAMYFCASGAGLAGLNFGPGTRLLVL.